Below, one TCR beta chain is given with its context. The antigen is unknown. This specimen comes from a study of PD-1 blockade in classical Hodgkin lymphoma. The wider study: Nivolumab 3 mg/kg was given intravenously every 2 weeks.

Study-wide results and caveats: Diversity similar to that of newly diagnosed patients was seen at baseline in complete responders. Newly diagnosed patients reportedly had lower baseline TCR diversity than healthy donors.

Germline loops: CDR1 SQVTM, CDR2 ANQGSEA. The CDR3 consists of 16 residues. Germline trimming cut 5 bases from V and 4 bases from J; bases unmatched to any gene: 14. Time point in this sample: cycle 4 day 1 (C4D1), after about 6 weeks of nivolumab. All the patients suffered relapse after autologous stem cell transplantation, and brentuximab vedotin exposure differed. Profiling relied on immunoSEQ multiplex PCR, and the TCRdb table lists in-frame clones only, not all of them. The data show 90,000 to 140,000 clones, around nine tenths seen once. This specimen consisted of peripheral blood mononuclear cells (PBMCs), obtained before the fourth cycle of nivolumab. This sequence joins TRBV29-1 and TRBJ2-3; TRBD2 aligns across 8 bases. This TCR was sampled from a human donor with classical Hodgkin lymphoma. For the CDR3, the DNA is TGCAGCGTTCTCAGGAGTGGGCGGGAGGTAGCAGATACGCAGTATTTT. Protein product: CSVLRSGREVADTQYF.